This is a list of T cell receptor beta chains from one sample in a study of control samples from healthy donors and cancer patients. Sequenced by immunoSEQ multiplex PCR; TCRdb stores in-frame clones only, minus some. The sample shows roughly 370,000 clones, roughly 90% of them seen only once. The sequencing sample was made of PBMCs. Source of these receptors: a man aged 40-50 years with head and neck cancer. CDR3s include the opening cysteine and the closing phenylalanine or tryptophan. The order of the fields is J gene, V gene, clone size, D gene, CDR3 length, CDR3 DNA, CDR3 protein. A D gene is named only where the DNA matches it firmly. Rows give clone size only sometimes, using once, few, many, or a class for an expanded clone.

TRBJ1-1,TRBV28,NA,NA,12,TGTGCCAGCACAAAAGGGATTCGTGAAGCTTTCTTT,CASTKGIREAFF
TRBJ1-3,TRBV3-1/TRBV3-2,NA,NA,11,TGTGCCAGCAGCCAAGTGGACACCATATATTTT,CASSQVDTIYF
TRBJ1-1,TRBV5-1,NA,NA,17,TGCGCCAGCAGTTCTGGGGTCCTACAGTTTATGAACACTGAAGCTTTCTTT,CASSSGVLQFMNTEAFF
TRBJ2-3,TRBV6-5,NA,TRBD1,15,TGTGCCAGCAGTTACGGTCAGGGGGGCACAGATACGCAGTATTTT,CASSYGQGGTDTQYF
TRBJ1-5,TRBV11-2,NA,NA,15,TGTGCCAGCAGCTTAGATTCAGGGGAGATTCAGCCCCAGCATTTT,CASSLDSGEIQPQHF
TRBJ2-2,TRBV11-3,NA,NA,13,TGTGCCAGCAGCATTACCAGGGACGGGGAGCTGTTTTTT,CASSITRDGELFF
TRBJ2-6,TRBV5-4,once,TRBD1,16,TGTGCCAGCAGCCGACAGGGGACGGAAGGGGCCAACGTCCTGACTTTC,CASSRQGTEGANVLTF
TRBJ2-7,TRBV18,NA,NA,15,TGTGCCAGCTCACCAACGGCGGGAAACTCCTACGAGCAGTACTTC,CASSPTAGNSYEQYF
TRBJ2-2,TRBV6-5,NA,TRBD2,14,TGTGCCAGCGGGAGCGGGGCCCCCACCGGGGAGCTGTTTTTT,CASGSGAPTGELFF
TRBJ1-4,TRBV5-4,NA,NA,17,TGTGCCAGCAGCGCCCGGCCCGCGGGGGTGCGAGGAGAAAAACTGTTTTTT,CASSARPAGVRGEKLFF
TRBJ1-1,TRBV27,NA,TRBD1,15,TGTGCCAGCAGTTTCGACAGGGGGCGCGGCACTGAAGCTTTCTTT,CASSFDRGRGTEAFF
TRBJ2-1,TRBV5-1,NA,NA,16,TGCGCCAGCAGCTTGGTAGTGGGGGGGCGGTACAATGAGCAGTTCTTC,CASSLVVGGRYNEQFF
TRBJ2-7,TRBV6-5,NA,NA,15,TGTGCCAGCAGAATCAAGGCAGGGGACTACTACGAGCAGTACTTC,CASRIKAGDYYEQYF
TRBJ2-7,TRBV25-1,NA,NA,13,TGTGCCACCGACTCGGACGGTCCCTACGAGCAGTACTTC,CATDSDGPYEQYF
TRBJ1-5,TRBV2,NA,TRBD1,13,TGTGCCAGCATCGACGACAGGGATCAGCCCCAGCATTTT,CASIDDRDQPQHF
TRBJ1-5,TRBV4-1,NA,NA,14,TGCGCCAGCAGCCAAGATGTGGGTAGGCAGCCCCAGCATTTT,CASSQDVGRQPQHF
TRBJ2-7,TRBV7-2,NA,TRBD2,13,TGTGCCAGCAGCAAAGATTCGGGGGGGGAGCAGTACTTC,CASSKDSGGEQYF
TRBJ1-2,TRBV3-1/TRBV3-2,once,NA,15,TGTGCCAGCAGCCCAAAGAGGGCAGGGGTCCCTGTCAACACCTTC,CASSPKRAGVPVNTF
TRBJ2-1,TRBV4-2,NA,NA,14,TGTGCCAGCAGCCAAGAACAAGAGTCACCGGAGCAGTTCTTC,CASSQEQESPEQFF
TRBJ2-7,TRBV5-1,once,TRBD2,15,TGCGCCAGCAGCTTTTGGCAGGGAGGGCACTACGAGCAGTACTTC,CASSFWQGGHYEQYF
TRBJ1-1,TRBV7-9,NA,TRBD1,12,TGTGCCAGCAGCCCAGGGGGCACTGAAGCTTTCTTT,CASSPGGTEAFF
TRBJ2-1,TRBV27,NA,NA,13,TGTGCCAGCAGCGATAGCTCCTACAATGAGCAGTTCTTC,CASSDSSYNEQFF
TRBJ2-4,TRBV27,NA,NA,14,TGTGCCAGCAGTGGAGGGGGGGCCAAAAACATTCAGTACTTC,CASSGGGAKNIQYF
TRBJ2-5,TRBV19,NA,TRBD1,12,TGTGCCATAAAAGGACAGGGGGAGACCCAGTACTTC,CAIKGQGETQYF
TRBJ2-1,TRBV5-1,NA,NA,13,TGCGCCAGCAGCTTGCTTGGATACAATGAGCAGTTCTTC,CASSLLGYNEQFF
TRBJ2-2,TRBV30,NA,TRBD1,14,TGTGCCTGGAGGGACAGGGGGGACACCGGGGAGCTGTTTTTT,CAWRDRGDTGELFF